The 9 T cell receptor beta chains below all came from one sample that was sequenced in a study of human CD8 memory T cell subsets. Making the TCR beta libraries relied on UMI-labeled 5' RACE. TCRdb re-called the 5' RACE reads; one entry per CDR3 protein, DNA not given. The listing contains 5,000 or so distinct CDR3 sequences. Sequencing input: CD8+ effector memory T cells (TEM) sorted from PBMCs. The subset was: effector memory CD8 T cells, CCR7- CD45RO+ CD95+. The receptors were gathered from a human donor in good health.

Its frequency marks this clonotype as medium-sized. The gene calls are TRBV7-3 and TRBJ2-2; TCRdb's D call of TRBD2 is untestable without DNA. The CDR3 loop spans 16 amino acids. Germline CDR1 is SGHTA and CDR2 is FQGTGA. The CDR3 is CASRRQAGEDTGELFF.

V gene TRBV12-3 or TRBV12-4 combines with J gene TRBJ2-5; TCRdb indicates TRBD2, and absent DNA this call remains unverified. The CDR3 has 16 amino acids. CDR3 amino acids: CASSLLAGGPEETQYF.

The rearrangement uses TRBV4-2 and TRBJ2-3; TCRdb's assignment of TRBD2 cannot be checked, as there is no DNA. Germline CDR1 LGHNA, CDR2 YNFKEQ. This CDR3 comprises 16 residues. This CDR3 is CASSQTGTSLTDTQYF.

The chain is built from TRBV12-3 or TRBV12-4 and TRBJ1-1; TCRdb outputs TRBD1, but without DNA this stays unchecked. The CDR3 sequence is 14 residues long. This chain's CDR3 is CASSRAQRGTEAFF.

The V and J genes are TRBV11-1 and TRBJ2-7; no DNA is available, so the TRBD1 call from TCRdb remains unchecked. The CDR3 length is 15 residues. CDR1 and CDR2 (germline): SGHAT, FQDESV (reference sequence). The CDR3 loop reads CASSLRTGGPYEQYF.

According to its frequency, this clonotype is medium-sized. The chain couples TRBV28 to TRBJ1-1; TCRdb's D gene call, TRBD1, goes unchecked for lack of DNA. Germline V lookup: CDR1 MDHEN, CDR2 SYDVKM. The CDR3 loop spans 15 amino acids. CDR3 residues: CASSWGQGGSTEAFF.

The rearrangement uses TRBV14 and TRBJ2-1; TCRdb selects TRBD1, and the lack of DNA leaves this call unchecked. The CDR3 sequence is 18 residues long. From germline, CDR1 is SGHDN and CDR2 FVKESK. This chain's CDR3 is CASSPSPGTGPGSDEQFF. The full variable domain, in which reference TRBV14 and TRBJ2-1 provide the parts outside the CDR3, is EAGVTQFPSHSVIEKGQTVTLRCDPISGHDNLYWYRRVMGKEIKFLLHFVKESKQDESGMPNNRFLAERTGGTYSTLKVQPAELEDSGVYFCASSPSPGTGPGSDEQFFGPGTRLTVL.

The chain couples TRBV27 to TRBJ2-5; TCRdb designates TRBD1, a call that cannot be tested without DNA. CDR3 length: 15 residues. Germline CDR1 MNHEY, CDR2 SMNVEV (reference sequence). This chain's CDR3 is CASSSRDGRQETQYF.

This chain connects TRBV29-1 to TRBJ2-1; TCRdb reports TRBD1, a call that lacks DNA to check it against. This CDR3 has 13 amino acids. From germline, CDR1 is SQVTM and CDR2 ANQGSEA. The CDR3 spells CSVPRGGSNEQFF.